This T cell receptor beta chain was found in a study of T cell changes during pregnancy in multiple sclerosis. TCRdb keeps only in-frame clones here, not all; method: immunoSEQ multiplex PCR. The table includes 85,000 to 130,000 clones, 75% to 95% detected once. The specimen comprised peripheral blood, sampled before pregnancy. This receptor was obtained from a female donor with multiple sclerosis, enrolled in a pregnancy study.

The DNA of the CDR3 is TGTGCCAGCAGCTTACGGCCAGGGGAATCTGAGACCCAGTACTTC. It codes for CASSLRPGESETQYF. The rearrangement joins TRBV7-3 to TRBJ2-5, with D perhaps TRBD1 (6 bases). The CDR3 contains 15 residues. Germline V gene lookup returns CDR1 SGHTA and CDR2 FQGTGA. Between the trimmed V and J ends, which lost 2 bases and 5 bases, there was a span of 15 bases.